Each of the 31 T cell receptor beta chains below was sequenced from the same sample in a study of T cell repertoires in ileal Crohn's disease. Time point: neoterminal ileum biopsy at postoperative endoscopy, about 6 months after surgery. Method: immunoSEQ multiplex PCR; TCRdb's copy keeps in-frame clones and lacks some. Of 3,300 or so clones listed, about 85% are singletons. The sample consisted of ileal tissue. These receptors were taken from an adult with Crohn's disease.

The V and J genes are TRBV4-1 and TRBJ1-2; D may be TRBD1 (5 bases). V lost 3 bases to trimming and J lost 3 bases, with 14 bases between them. Germline values: CDR1 MGHRA, CDR2 YSYEKL. The CDR3 sequence is 15 residues long. The CDR3, as DNA: TGCGCCAGCAGCCACCTTTCCAGGGCGGACTATGGCTACACCTTC. Protein: CASSHLSRADYGYTF.

The chain employs TRBV2 and TRBJ1-1; D possibly corresponds to TRBD1 (6 bases). The CDR3 totals 12 residues. Germline assignment: CDR1 SNHLY and CDR2 FYNNEI. V lost 2 bases and J lost 5, with 6 bases in between. CDR3 residues: CASSEQGTEAFF. CDR3 sequence (DNA): TGTGCCAGCAGTGAACAGGGGACTGAAGCTTTCTTT.

The V gene is TRBV9, the J gene TRBJ1-2; D is possibly TRBD1 (5 bases). V lost 0 bases, J lost 8 bases, and 20 bases lay in between. The CDR3 has 16 residues. Germline-derived CDR1 and CDR2 are SGDLS and YYNGEE. CDR3 residues: CASSVGGGVLSGGYTF. The CDR3 DNA follows: TGTGCCAGCAGCGTAGGGGGAGGGGTTCTCTCGGGCGGCTACACCTTC.

This clone appeared a few times. This chain uses TRBV5-1 with TRBJ1-2; tentatively, D is TRBD1 (5 bases). The ends were cut back, 0 bases at V and 7 bases at J, with 13 bases in the middle. This CDR3 is built from 14 residues. Germline-derived CDR1 and CDR2 are SGHRS and YFSETQ. CDR3 nucleotide sequence: TGCGCCAGCAGCTTGGGGCCAGGGTCTTCTGGCTACACCTTC. This sequence encodes CASSLGPGSSGYTF.

The chain employs TRBV5-1 and TRBJ2-1, with TRBD1 matching over 10 bases. CDR1 is SGHRS, CDR2 YFSETQ, per germline. V shed 5 bases and J 7 bases; nucleotides not matched to a gene: 6. The CDR3 spans 14 residues. The CDR3 loop is CASRETGGENEQFF. CDR3 in DNA: TGCGCCAGCAGGGAGACAGGGGGCGAGAATGAGCAGTTCTTC.

This chain connects TRBV6-7 to TRBJ1-3; 7 bases align to TRBD1. TRBV6-7 is placed among ORFs of uncertain function. This CDR3 spans 14 amino acids. Trimming cost V 6 bases and J 0 bases; bases outside gene matches: 2. CDR3 residues: CASRTGRSGNTIYF. The CDR3 nucleotides read TGTGCCAGCAGGACAGGGCGCTCTGGAAACACCATATATTTT.

This clone came up once. The chain recombines TRBV19 with TRBJ2-7; 8 bases align to TRBD1. V lost 1 base, J lost 3 bases, and 2 bases stayed unmatched. The germline V gene has CDR1 LNHDA and CDR2 SQIVND (reference sequence). This CDR3 is built from 14 residues. CDR3 sequence reads: CASSIGQGIYEQYF. CDR3 bases: TGTGCCAGTAGTATAGGACAGGGGATCTACGAGCAGTACTTC.

The CDR3 reads CASSERTSGYNEQFF. The DNA for the CDR3 is TGTGCCAGCAGTGAGCGGACTAGCGGTTACAATGAGCAGTTCTTC. The chain recombines TRBV2 with TRBJ2-1; 10 bases are shared with TRBD2. The length of the CDR3 is 15 residues. Germline V gene data show CDR1 as SNHLY and CDR2 as FYNNEI. V lost 3 bases and J lost 4; bases outside the gene matches: 3. Supplemented by reference TRBV2 and TRBJ2-1, the full variable domain reads EPEVTQTPSHQVTQMGQEVILRCVPISNHLYFYWYRQILGQKVEFLVSFYNNEISEKSEIFDDQFSVERPDGSNFTLKIRSTKLEDSAMYFCASSERTSGYNEQFFGPGTRLTVL.

DNA of the CDR3: TGTGCCAGCAGAAGAACGAACCAGGGTGACTATGGCTACACCTTC. The encoded protein is CASRRTNQGDYGYTF. V usage is TRBV6-6 and J usage is TRBJ1-2; TRBD1 might be the D (5 bases). Per germline, CDR1 MNHNY and CDR2 SVGAGI (reference sequence). The CDR3 runs 15 residues. V gave up 6 bases and J gave up 3 bases, with 17 bases separating them.

The sample holds one count of this clone. The V gene is TRBV5-1, the J gene TRBJ2-5; a possible D gene is TRBD2 (6 bases). The CDR3 loop spans 14 amino acids. The V gene lost 3 bases and the J gene lost 5 bases, with 14 bases spanning the gap. The germline V gene encodes CDR1 SGHRS and CDR2 YFSETQ. The CDR3 is CASSSRGRGETQYF. DNA of the CDR3: TGCGCCAGCAGCTCCCGGGGGAGAGGGGAGACCCAGTACTTC.

The chain recombines TRBV5-6 with TRBJ1-2, with D unresolved. V lost 4 bases and J 6 bases, leaving 19 bases between the germline ends. The length of the CDR3 is 15 residues. Germline V gene sequence: CDR1 SGHDT, CDR2 YYEEEE. The CDR3 sequence: CASSHYHTGSDGYTF. The CDR3 DNA follows: TGTGCCAGCAGCCATTATCACACGGGGTCAGATGGCTACACCTTC.

V gene TRBV6-6 combines with J gene TRBJ2-3; D unclear. V was pared by 6 bases and J by 4 bases, with 8 bases between. Looked up from germline, CDR1 is MNHNY and CDR2 is SVGAGI (reference sequence). The CDR3 has 12 amino acids. CDR3 sequence reads: CASRTQSDTQYF. CDR3 in DNA: TGTGCCAGCAGGACTCAGTCAGATACGCAGTATTTT.

V is TRBV5-1 and J is TRBJ1-2, with D unresolved. V was pared by 3 bases and J by 4 bases, with 10 bases between. Per the germline V gene, CDR1 is SGHRS and CDR2 is YFSETQ. The CDR3 covers 13 residues. In DNA, the CDR3 is TGCGCCAGCAGCTCCGGGATCGGCTATGGCTACACCTTC. Its protein product is CASSSGIGYGYTF.

This CDR3 is CASSQDRGTGLNGYTF. In nucleotides, the CDR3 is TGTGCCAGCAGCCAAGATCGCGGGACAGGGTTGAATGGCTACACCTTC. The V call is TRBV14, the J call TRBJ1-2, with 9 bases fitting TRBD1. After removal of 0 bases from V and 6 bases from J, the junction contained 8 bases not matched to a gene. Germline assignment: CDR1 SGHDN and CDR2 FVKESK. CDR3 size: 16 residues.

The rearrangement uses TRBV5-1 and TRBJ2-3; 12 positions match TRBD2. CDR3 length: 17 amino acids. The V segment lost 0 bases and the J segment 5 bases; nucleotides outside the gene matches: 7. CDR1 is SGHRS, CDR2 YFSETQ, per germline. The CDR3 region is CASSLGLLAGGEDTQYF. DNA of the CDR3: TGCGCCAGCAGCTTGGGGCTGCTAGCGGGGGGGGAAGATACGCAGTATTTT.

V gene TRBV2 combines with J gene TRBJ2-6, with D maybe TRBD1 (5 bases). The CDR3 has 15 residues. Trimming took off 1 base at V and 6 bases at J, with 10 bases between the two ends. Germline V gene lookup returns CDR1 SNHLY and CDR2 FYNNEI. CDR3 nucleotides: TGTGCCAGCAGTGAAGAGGCAGGGCCGGCCAACGTCCTGACTTTC. The encoded protein is CASSEEAGPANVLTF.

This sequence joins TRBV19 and TRBJ1-2, with no clear D. Germline CDR1 reads LNHDA; CDR2 reads SQIVND (reference sequence). V was trimmed by 4 bases and J by 0 bases, leaving 15 bases between them. The CDR3 covers 16 residues. The CDR3, as DNA: TGTGCCAGTAGTACCAGGCGCACAGCCACTAACTATGGCTACACCTTC. Protein product: CASSTRRTATNYGYTF.

The chain joins TRBV6-6 to TRBJ2-1; 10 bases align to TRBD2. The CDR3 runs 15 residues. The junction had 2 bases not matched to a gene; V was cut back by 0 bases and J by 6 bases. Looked up from germline, CDR1 is MNHNY and CDR2 is SVGAGI (reference sequence). CDR3 sequence reads: CASSYSGTSANEQFF. Here the CDR3 DNA reads TGTGCCAGCAGTTACTCCGGGACTAGCGCCAATGAGCAGTTCTTC.

This chain uses TRBV19 with TRBJ1-1; 7 nucleotides line up with TRBD1. Germline CDR1 LNHDA, CDR2 SQIVND (reference sequence). V shed 5 bases and J 5 bases; nucleotides not matched to a gene: 5. This CDR3 spans 13 amino acids. CDR3 sequence reads: CASSADRVTEAFF. The CDR3 nucleotides read TGTGCCAGTAGTGCTGACAGGGTAACTGAAGCTTTCTTT.

The chain links TRBV19 to TRBJ2-2; D possibly corresponds to TRBD2 (5 bases). CDR1 is LNHDA, CDR2 SQIVND, per germline (reference sequence). V was pared by 3 bases and J by 5 bases, with 10 bases between. The CDR3 runs to 14 residues. The chain's CDR3 is CASSIQRPTGELFF. CDR3 bases: TGTGCCAGTAGTATTCAGCGGCCTACCGGGGAGCTGTTTTTT.

By proportion, this clone is large. The chain uses TRBV7-4 and TRBJ1-2; D might be TRBD1 (6 bases). The CDR3 consists of 15 residues. Deletions cut 1 base from V and 3 bases from J, with 12 bases between. The germline V gene encodes CDR1 SGHVT and CDR2 SQSDAQ. Here the CDR3 reads CASSLGAGADYGYTF. CDR3 nucleotide sequence: TGTGCCAGCAGCTTAGGAGCGGGGGCCGACTATGGCTACACCTTC.

This clone was counted only a few times. The chain combines TRBV28 with TRBJ2-7; 9 nucleotides align to TRBD1. Germline V CDR1 and CDR2: MDHEN, SYDVKM. The CDR3 spans 16 residues. V lost 2 bases, J lost 1 base, and 6 bases stayed unmatched. In nucleotides, the CDR3 is TGTGCCAGCAGTTTACCCGGGACAGGGTCATCCTACGAGCAGTACTTC. Its protein product is CASSLPGTGSSYEQYF.

This chain's CDR3 is CASSTGTALVGYTF. The CDR3 DNA follows: TGTGCCAGCAGCACCGGGACAGCCTTGGTGGGCTACACCTTC. This chain joins TRBV5-4 and TRBJ1-2, with TRBD1 matching over 7 bases. Germline assignment: CDR1 SGHNT and CDR2 YYREEE (reference sequence). CDR3 length equals 14 residues. Unmatched junction bases numbered 11, after V lost 4 bases and J lost 8 bases.

The rearrangement joins TRBV2 to TRBJ2-7; 7 bases fit TRBD1. Losses at the gene ends were 5 bases for V and 2 bases for J; bases not matched to a gene: 9. Germline V gives CDR1 SNHLY, CDR2 FYNNEI. CDR3 length equals 15 residues. CDR3 sequence (DNA): TGTGCCAGCAGTTCCATCGGGACAGTCCCCTACGAGCAGTACTTC. Residues: CASSSIGTVPYEQYF.

This clone was seen once. The CDR3: CAIRDRTGGRTGELFF. The DNA of the CDR3 is TGTGCCATCAGGGACCGGACAGGGGGCCGCACCGGGGAGCTGTTTTTT. V is TRBV10-3 and J is TRBJ2-2; the match to TRBD1 covers 11 bases. The CDR3 totals 16 residues. Per the germline V gene, CDR1 is ENHRY and CDR2 is SYGVKD. The V segment lost 6 bases and the J segment 4 bases; nucleotides outside the gene matches: 7.

Here the CDR3 reads CASSLAGDGEKLFF. CDR3 DNA sequence: TGCGCCAGCAGCTTGGCAGGGGACGGCGAAAAACTGTTTTTT. The chain combines TRBV5-1 with TRBJ1-4; weak D call: TRBD1 (6 bases). The CDR3 loop spans 14 amino acids. The germline V gene has CDR1 SGHRS and CDR2 YFSETQ. Trimming removed 0 bases at V and 8 bases at J, with 11 bases between. The full variable domain, its missing parts supplied by reference TRBV5-1 and TRBJ1-4, is KAGVTQTPRYLIKTRGQQVTLSCSPISGHRSVSWYQQTPGQGLQFLFEYFSETQRNKGNFPGRFSGRQFSNSRSEMNVSTLELGDSALYLCASSLAGDGEKLFFGSGTQLSVL.

Only a few counts were recorded for this clone. The chain has TRBV6-1 and TRBJ1-2, with 7 bases lining up with TRBD1. V gave up 8 bases and J gave up 0 bases; unmatched junction bases: 6. The CDR3 contains 14 residues. CDR1 and CDR2 (germline): MNHNS, SASEGT. CDR3 coding DNA: TGTGCCAGCGGCTCGGACAGGTCTAACTATGGCTACACCTTC. It yields the protein CASGSDRSNYGYTF.

The gene calls are TRBV5-1 and TRBJ2-3; D gene uncertain. This CDR3 contains 14 residues. The V end was cut by 4 bases, the J end by 0 bases, with 9 bases between. CDR1 is SGHRS, CDR2 YFSETQ, per germline. CDR3 in amino acids: CASSLGESTDTQYF. The DNA of the CDR3 is TGCGCCAGCAGCCTAGGAGAAAGCACAGATACGCAGTATTTT.

V usage is TRBV6-6 and J usage is TRBJ1-5; D is uncertain. With 5 bases removed from V and 0 bases from J, the gap between germline ends came to 2 bases. CDR1 and CDR2 from the germline V gene are MNHNY and SVGAGI (reference sequence). The CDR3 spans 12 residues. The CDR3 is CASSLSNQPQHF. The CDR3 nucleotides read TGTGCCAGCAGTCTTAGCAATCAGCCCCAGCATTTT.

The rearrangement links TRBV5-6 to TRBJ1-4; the D gene is possibly TRBD1 (5 bases). CDR1 is SGHDT and CDR2 is YYEEEE in the germline V gene. The CDR3 length is 14 residues. Trimming left V 4 bases short and J 5 bases short, with 12 bases between. Written as DNA, the CDR3 is TGTGCCAGCAGCGGGATGTCAGGGAATGAAAAACTGTTTTTT. As protein: CASSGMSGNEKLFF.

CDR3 sequence: CSVTTGGSYEQYF. The CDR3 DNA sequence: TGCAGCGTAACGACAGGGGGGAGCTACGAGCAGTACTTC. The gene calls are TRBV29-1 and TRBJ2-7; 9 bases align to TRBD1. The germline V gene has CDR1 SQVTM and CDR2 ANQGSEA. This CDR3 has 13 amino acids. V dropped 6 bases and J dropped 3; count of bases not matched to a gene: 6.